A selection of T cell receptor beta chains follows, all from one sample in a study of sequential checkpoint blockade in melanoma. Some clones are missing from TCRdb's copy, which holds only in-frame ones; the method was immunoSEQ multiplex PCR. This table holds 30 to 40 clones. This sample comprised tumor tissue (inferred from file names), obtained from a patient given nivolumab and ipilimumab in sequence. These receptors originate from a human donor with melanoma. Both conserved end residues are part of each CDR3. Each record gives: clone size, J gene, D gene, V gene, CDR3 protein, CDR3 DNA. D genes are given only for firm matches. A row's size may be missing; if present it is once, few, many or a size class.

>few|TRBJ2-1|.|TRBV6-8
CASSYSVISYNEQFF
TGTGCCAGCAGTTACTCAGTTATTTCCTACAATGAGCAGTTCTTC
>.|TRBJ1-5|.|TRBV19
CASRNRVSQHF
TGTGCCAGTAGAAACAGGGTCTCCCAGCATTTT
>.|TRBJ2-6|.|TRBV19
CASMYGLAGANVLTF
TGTGCCAGTATGTATGGGCTCGCTGGGGCCAACGTCCTGACTTTC
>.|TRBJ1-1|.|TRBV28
CASSPSGGANTEAFF
TGTGCCAGCAGTCCATCGGGGGGAGCGAACACTGAAGCTTTCTTT
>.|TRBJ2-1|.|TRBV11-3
CASNTNTGTGNNEQFF
TGTGCCAGCAACACCAATACCGGAACAGGGAACAATGAGCAGTTCTTC
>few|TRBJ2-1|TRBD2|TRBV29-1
CSVRGTSGVGEQFF
TGCAGCGTTCGGGGGACTAGCGGGGTGGGGGAGCAGTTCTTC